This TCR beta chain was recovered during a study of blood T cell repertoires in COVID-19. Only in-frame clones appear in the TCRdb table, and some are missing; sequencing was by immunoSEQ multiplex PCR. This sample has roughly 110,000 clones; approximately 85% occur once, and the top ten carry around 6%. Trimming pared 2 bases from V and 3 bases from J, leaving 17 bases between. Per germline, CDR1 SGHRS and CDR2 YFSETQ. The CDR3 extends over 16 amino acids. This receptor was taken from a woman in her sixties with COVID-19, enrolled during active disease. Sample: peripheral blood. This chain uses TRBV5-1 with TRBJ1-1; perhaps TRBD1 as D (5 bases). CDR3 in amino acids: CASSFSPGAGDTEAFF. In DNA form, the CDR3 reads TGCGCCAGCAGCTTCTCCCCGGGCGCGGGGGACACTGAAGCTTTCTTT.